These T cell receptor beta chains were read from a single sample in a study of early T cells in non-severe SARS-CoV-2 infection. TCRdb fed the 5' RACE reads into MiXCR, producing one record per CDR3 protein. The sample lists some 50,000 distinct CDR3 sequences; about 10% were seen once. The material sequenced was whole blood. Receptors were obtained from an adult who was a healthcare worker with PCR-confirmed SARS-CoV-2 infection or an uninfected control (not recorded which). Both conserved end residues are part of each CDR3. Each record gives: CDR3 protein, V gene.

CDR3: CASSSPTEGGWNEKLFF
V: TRBV7-9

CDR3: CASSSFMGQETQYF
V: TRBV12-3/TRBV12-4

CDR3: CASSSRLAGDPRADTQYF
V: TRBV7-6

CDR3: CAIWGGAYEQYF
V: TRBV9

CDR3: CASSAILLSGDTQYF
V: TRBV6-1

CDR3: CSAGSKADEKLFF
V: TRBV20-1

CDR3: CSARDTVAGSQETQYF
V: TRBV20-1

CDR3: CASRSTSRYNEQFF
V: TRBV27

CDR3: CSALTGRSTEAFF
V: TRBV29-1

CDR3: CASSSGRNTDTQYF
V: TRBV19

CDR3: CAASRFGNQPQHF
V: TRBV10-2

CDR3: CSVGTVGEQYF
V: TRBV29-1

CDR3: CASSPGTTGELFF
V: TRBV7-9

CDR3: CSAISGSSYEQYF
V: TRBV20-1

CDR3: CAAAEGRLYEQYF
V: TRBV6-2/TRBV6-3

CDR3: CSVDNTDTQYF
V: TRBV29-1

CDR3: CASSDRRRAHEQYF
V: TRBV11-2

CDR3: CSLTLRDRATDTQYF
V: TRBV29-1

CDR3: CSVEKPETGPGTQYF
V: TRBV29-1

CDR3: CSARVGSLNTEAFF
V: TRBV20-1

CDR3: CASRATGTGVTEAFF
V: TRBV28

CDR3: CASSAGQDNSPLHF
V: TRBV9

CDR3: CASSPSDQETQYF
V: TRBV18

CDR3: CSGRSSYNEQFF
V: TRBV20-1

CDR3: CASSGGQGGDYGYTF
V: TRBV2

CDR3: CAISESFSTDTQYF
V: TRBV10-3

CDR3: CAISDKGSEQYF
V: TRBV10-3

CDR3: CASSSTRIQETQYF
V: TRBV11-1